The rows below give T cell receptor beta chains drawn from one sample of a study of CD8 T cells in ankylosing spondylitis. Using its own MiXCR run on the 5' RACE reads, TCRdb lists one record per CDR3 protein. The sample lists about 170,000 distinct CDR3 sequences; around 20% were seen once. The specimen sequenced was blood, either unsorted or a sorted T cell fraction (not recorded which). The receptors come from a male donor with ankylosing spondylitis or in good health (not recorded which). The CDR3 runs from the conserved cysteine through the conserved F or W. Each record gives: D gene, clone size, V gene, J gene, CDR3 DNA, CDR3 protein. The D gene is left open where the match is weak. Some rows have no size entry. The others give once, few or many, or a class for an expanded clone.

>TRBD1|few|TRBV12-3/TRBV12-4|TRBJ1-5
TGTGCCAGCAGTTCCCACAGGGGTCAAGACTATCAGCCCCAGCATTTT
CASSSHRGQDYQPQHF
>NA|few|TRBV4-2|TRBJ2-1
TGTGCCAGCAGCCAAGCGCATCAGCGCAATGAGCAGTTCTTC
CASSQAHQRNEQFF
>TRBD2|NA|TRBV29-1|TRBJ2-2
TGCAGCGGTCTCCTTGCGGGAGTTAGAAACACCGGGGAGCTGTTTTTT
CSGLLAGVRNTGELFF
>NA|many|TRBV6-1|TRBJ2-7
TGTGCCAGCAGCACCCGGGGCTCCTACGAGCAGTACTTC
CASSTRGSYEQYF
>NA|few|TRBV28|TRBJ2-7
TGTGCCAGCAGTTCGAGCCAGACCTACGAGCAGTACTTC
CASSSSQTYEQYF
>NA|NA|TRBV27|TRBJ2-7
TGTGCCAGCGCCCCTCTGCACGGCGGAGGTAACGAGCAGTACTTC
CASAPLHGGGNEQYF
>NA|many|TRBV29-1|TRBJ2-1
TGCAGCGTTGCGGGCAGGGCGGGGAAAAATGAGCAGTTCTTC
CSVAGRAGKNEQFF
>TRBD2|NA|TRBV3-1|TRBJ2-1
TGTGCCAGCAGCTTACTAGCGGGAACCAATGAGCAGTTCTTC
CASSLLAGTNEQFF
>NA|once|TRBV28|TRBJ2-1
TGTGCCAGCAGTTTAAAAGGGCAGGGCATTGATGAGCAGTTCTTC
CASSLKGQGIDEQFF
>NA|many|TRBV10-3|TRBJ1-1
TGTGCCATCAGGGGATCCGGCACTGAAGCTTTCTTT
CAIRGSGTEAFF
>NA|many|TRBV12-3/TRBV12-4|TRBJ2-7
TGTGCCAGCAGTTTTCTGAGCGGGCCCTACGAGCAGTACTTC
CASSFLSGPYEQYF
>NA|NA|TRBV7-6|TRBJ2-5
TGTGCCAGCAGCTTAAGGGCGGGTTCGGCAGCAGAGACCCAGTACTTC
CASSLRAGSAAETQYF
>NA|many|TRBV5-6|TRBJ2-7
TGTGCCAGCAGCTCCCCTAAAACTGACACCTACGAGCAGTACTTC
CASSSPKTDTYEQYF
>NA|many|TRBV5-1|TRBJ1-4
TGCGCCAGCAGCTTAGGGACATTAGGAGAAAAACTGTTTTTT
CASSLGTLGEKLFF
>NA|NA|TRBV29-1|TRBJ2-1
TGCAGCGTTGATAGTCTAGCGATGGATGAGCAGTTCTTC
CSVDSLAMDEQFF
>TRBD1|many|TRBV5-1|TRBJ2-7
TGCGCCAGCAGCTTAAGAGGACAGGCCTCCTACGAGCAGTACTTC
CASSLRGQASYEQYF
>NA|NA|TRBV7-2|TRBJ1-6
TGTGCCAGCAGCTTATCTCTCCCGGGAACTTCACCCCTCCACTTT
CASSLSLPGTSPLHF
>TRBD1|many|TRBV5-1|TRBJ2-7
TGCGCCAGCAGCTGGGGGACAGAAAGCTACGAGCAGTACTTC
CASSWGTESYEQYF
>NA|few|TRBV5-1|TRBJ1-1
TGCGCCAGCAGCAACTTCCCCCGTGACACTGAAGCTTTCTTT
CASSNFPRDTEAFF
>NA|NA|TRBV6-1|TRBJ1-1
TGTGCCAGCAGTGAAGCAGGTCCCTCGGCGCAAGCTTTCTTT
CASSEAGPSAQAFF